The T cell receptor beta chain described here comes from a study of glioma-infiltrating T cells after dendritic cell vaccination (dated by TCRdb to 2016 to 2017). For context, the study as a whole: A cohort of about 15 glioblastoma patients from Phase I and II dendritic cell vaccination trials was included, of whom 9 were newly diagnosed and 6 had recurrent disease. Autologous tumor lysate-pulsed dendritic cell vaccination was administered to the patients between the early 2000s and the early 2010s. To make the vaccine, monocyte-derived dendritic cells were cultured for under 9 days with IL-4 and GM-CSF and then pulsed overnight with autologous tumor lysate. Three intradermal dendritic cell vaccine injections were administered to patients at biweekly intervals in the arm below the axilla. Deep sequencing of TCR beta CDR3 regions was used to quantify tumor-infiltrating lymphocyte content and compare tumor and blood repertoires in dendritic cell-vaccinated glioblastoma patients. Survival after dendritic cell vaccination was correlated with TCR sequencing metrics, including TIL content and tumor-blood repertoire overlap.

Results and caveats for the whole study, not just this receptor: After dendritic cell vaccination, a higher estimated pretreatment TIL content predicted longer time to progression and overall survival. TCR clonality showed no direct relationship with survival, which suggests that a diverse polyclonal response may be important. The TCR overlap response model with three groups was called speculative and said to need prospective validation. The cohort was small and heterogeneous, only a few patients had full blood and tumor sets, and even fewer had initial-recurrent tumor pairs.

To be selected, patients needed enough residual fresh-frozen tumor tissue and more than two years of available survival data. An isocitrate dehydrogenase mutation was not carried by any of the glioblastoma patients, although molecular status was otherwise variable. PBMC were collected before vaccination, two weeks after the third vaccination, and at tumor progression if progression occurred. Genomic DNA was extracted with the Qiagen DNeasy Blood extraction Kit. CDR1 and CDR2 are read off the germline V gene (reference sequence) as LNHDA and SQIVND. Measured from the cysteine to the phenylalanine, the CDR3 is 15 residues long. CDR3 DNA only is kept here, 45 bases in frame from base 1. The trim is 9 bases for V and 3 bases for J, with a gap of 19 bases between the germline ends. Note on this clone: Its antigen remains unidentified. Within one base of it there is no much larger clone, and no base qualities were kept.

Using the immunoSEQ assay, TCRB CDR3 regions were amplified from roughly 1.9 micrograms of genomic DNA, or from all available DNA when less than that was on hand. For multiplex PCR, 60 forward primers for TCR V beta segments and 13 reverse primers for J beta segments were used. To estimate reads per starting template, synthetic control templates were spiked into each sample at limiting dilution. The Illumina HiSeq System generated 87 bp sequencing reads. Concerning the study's data processing: To remove PCR and sequencing errors, closely related sequences were merged with a nearest neighbor algorithm. TCR overlap was measured as the percentage of unique tumor TCR beta sequences also present in the same patient's peripheral blood. The table comes from immuneACCESS by way of TCRdb, which keeps in-frame sequences with V and J called. Part of the clones is missing from these tables; in studies checked, under half for an unresolved V gene and the rest for unknown reasons. The V and J calls and clone size come from that table; D and trimming were worked out from the DNA. Here the sample has roughly 90,000 clones; 86% occur a single time. The ten largest clones take up around 16% of the sample.

This TCR derives from a human donor with glioblastoma. The sequenced sample was blood, obtained before dendritic cell vaccination. The rearranged segments are TRBV19 and TRBJ2-3; TRBD1 is a possible D gene, resting on 8 matching bases. CDR3 protein: CASTPTGGGTDTQYF. Read as DNA, the sequence is TGTGCCAGCACTCCAACAGGGGGAGGGACAGATACGCAGTATTTT. Supplemented by the reference TRBV19 and TRBJ2-3 proteins around the CDR3, the complete variable domain is DGGITQSPKYLFRKEGQNVTLSCEQNLNHDAMYWYRQDPGQGLRLIYYSQIVNDFQKGDIAEGYSVSREKKESFPLTVTSAQKNPTAFYLCASTPTGGGTDTQYFGPGTRLTVL.